The 17 T cell receptor beta chains below come from one sample, sequenced in a study of T cells in Graves' hyperthyroidism and ophthalmopathy. The investigators amplified TCR beta CDR3 regions from RNA transcripts. A first-round RT-PCR of the TCR CDR3 used the HTBI primer set. TCRdb redid the calling of the multiplex PCR reads with MiXCR, one entry per CDR3 protein. The sample holds more than 500,000 distinct CDR3 sequences; around 15% are singletons and the top ten take around 4.5%. Sequences were obtained from blood. The receptors originated from a woman between 40 and 55 years old with Graves' ophthalmopathy.

This clonotype was seen many times. The chain joins TRBV4-3 to TRBJ1-1, with D possibly matching TRBD1 (5 bases). The CDR3 has 16 amino acids. Per germline, CDR1 LGHNA and CDR2 YSLEER. Deletions cut 0 bases from V and 0 bases from J, with 11 bases between. The CDR3 is CASSQDWDLLNTEAFF. The CDR3 nucleotides read TGCGCCAGCAGCCAAGATTGGGACCTACTGAACACTGAAGCTTTCTTT.

This clonotype came up many times. The chain couples TRBV19 to TRBJ2-6; no clear D gene. The CDR3 covers 17 residues. Germline CDR1 and CDR2: LNHDA and SQIVND (reference sequence). V was cut by 3 bases and J by 1 base, with 13 bases left in between. CDR3 coding DNA: TGTGCCAGTAGTATTATGACGGACCGGTCTGGGGCCAACGTCCTGACTTTC. This encodes CASSIMTDRSGANVLTF.

The chain carries TRBV2 and TRBJ2-3; D is perhaps TRBD2 (6 bases). The CDR3 consists of 15 residues. Germline-derived CDR1 and CDR2 are SNHLY and FYNNEI. Trimming took 2 bases from V and 3 from J, leaving 12 bases between them. The CDR3 DNA reads as TGTGCCAGCAGTGAAATACTAGCAGCGACAGATACGCAGTATTTT. This translates into CASSEILAATDTQYF.

This clonotype was recorded at least ten times. The gene calls are TRBV30 and TRBJ2-7, with D unresolved. Per the germline V gene, CDR1 is GTSNPN and CDR2 is SVGIG (reference sequence). The CDR3 extends over 11 amino acids. V was trimmed by 1 base and J by 6 bases, leaving 7 bases between them. CDR3 sequence (DNA): TGTGCCTGGAGTGCTGCCGGCGAGCAGTACTTC. Translated, it gives CAWSAAGEQYF.

The table lists this clonotype with many counts. The chain employs TRBV28 and TRBJ1-1, with D unresolved. Germline CDR1 and CDR2: MDHEN and SYDVKM. V was cut by 3 bases and J by 4 bases, with 12 bases left in between. The CDR3 totals 14 residues. The CDR3 loop is CASSLHRFATEAFF. In DNA form, the CDR3 reads TGTGCCAGCAGTTTGCACAGATTCGCCACTGAAGCTTTCTTT.

In this sample, this clonotype turned up many times. The rearrangement links TRBV28 to TRBJ2-7; 8 nucleotides match TRBD1. The CDR3 is 15 residues long. With 1 base clipped from V and 3 bases from J, the junction kept 5 bases outside the gene matches. Germline lookup yields CDR1 MDHEN and CDR2 SYDVKM. The CDR3: CASSLSADRGYEQYF. As DNA, the CDR3 is TGTGCCAGCAGTTTATCCGCCGACAGGGGCTACGAGCAGTACTTC.

This clonotype was recorded many times. The chain is built from TRBV24-1 and TRBJ1-3; 10 bases map to TRBD1. V was pared by 3 bases and J by 0 bases, with 7 bases of the junction left unmatched. Per the germline V gene, CDR1 is KGHDR and CDR2 is SFDVKD. The CDR3 spans 18 residues. The CDR3 here is CATSDRGTGAHSGNTIYF. Here the CDR3 DNA reads TGTGCCACCAGTGATCGAGGGACAGGGGCGCACTCTGGAAACACCATATATTTT.

Many counts were recorded for this clonotype. V is TRBV12-3 or TRBV12-4 and J is TRBJ1-5; 7 nucleotides line up with TRBD1. The CDR3 loop spans 16 amino acids. Germline trimming cut 4 bases from V and 1 base from J; bases unmatched to any gene: 7. CDR3 sequence: CASSYRDSRSNQPQHF. CDR3 nucleotides: TGTGCCAGCAGTTACAGGGACAGCCGGAGCAATCAGCCCCAGCATTTT.

This clonotype was seen a handful of times. DNA for the CDR3: TGCGCCAGCAGCTTGGTGACAGTCGATATCTCAATCACCGGGGAGCTGTTTTTT. It codes for CASSLVTVDISITGELFF. The rearrangement links TRBV5-1 to TRBJ2-2; possible D gene TRBD1, 5 bases. Between the trimmed V and J ends, which lost 0 bases and 4 bases, there was a span of 19 bases. Germline lookup yields CDR1 SGHRS and CDR2 YFSETQ. CDR3 length: 18 residues. The full variable domain, with the rest looked up from reference TRBV5-1 and TRBJ2-2, is KAGVTQTPRYLIKTRGQQVTLSCSPISGHRSVSWYQQTPGQGLQFLFEYFSETQRNKGNFPGRFSGRQFSNSRSEMNVSTLELGDSALYLCASSLVTVDISITGELFFGEGSRLTVL.

As for this clonotype: This may arise from a read error, as a much more abundant clone is one base away. The CDR3 protein is CASSLVGSTALGELFF. CDR3 sequence (DNA): TGCGCCAGCAGCTTGGTCGGGTCGACCGCCCTTGGGGAGCTGTTTTTT. The chain joins TRBV5-1 to TRBJ2-2; no definite D call. The germline gives CDR1 SGHRS, CDR2 YFSETQ. V was pared by 0 bases and J by 8 bases, with 17 bases between. The CDR3 covers 16 residues.

The rearrangement links TRBV11-2 to TRBJ2-2; 8 bases map to TRBD2. V dropped 4 bases and J dropped 4; count of bases not matched to a gene: 8. The CDR3 contains 16 residues. Looked up from germline, CDR1 is SGHAT and CDR2 is FQNNGV. The CDR3 protein is CASSSLGLAATGELFF. CDR3 DNA: TGTGCCAGCAGCTCCCTCGGACTAGCCGCCACCGGGGAGCTGTTTTTT.

This clonotype was seen many times. This chain connects TRBV9 to TRBJ2-7, with 14 nucleotides matching TRBD2. This CDR3 is 16 amino acids long. Germline V gene lookup returns CDR1 SGDLS and CDR2 YYNGEE. The ends lost 3 bases at V and 3 bases at J; junction bases unmatched: 5. CDR3 loop: CASSGLAGGGGYEQYF. The CDR3 coding sequence is TGTGCCAGCAGCGGACTAGCGGGAGGGGGCGGCTACGAGCAGTACTTC. The whole variable domain, remainder taken from reference TRBV9 and TRBJ2-7, is DSGVTQTPKHLITATGQRVTLRCSPRSGDLSVYWYQQSLDQGLQFLIQYYNGEERAKGNILERFSAQQFPDLHSELNLSSLELGDSALYFCASSGLAGGGGYEQYFGPGTRLTVT.

This clonotype was counted at least ten times. The chain links TRBV20-1 to TRBJ2-7; D call uncertain. The CDR3 is 12 residues long. The germline V gene encodes CDR1 DFQATT and CDR2 SNEGSKA (reference sequence). Trimming took off 3 bases at V and 6 bases at J, with 12 bases between the two ends. The CDR3 region has the DNA TGCAGTGCTAGCTCGTTTTCTGCCGAGCAGTACTTC. Translating it yields CSASSFSAEQYF.

This clonotype was seen at least ten times. A much larger clone lies a single base off, so this may be a read error. The chain links TRBV6-2 or TRBV6-3 to TRBJ2-7, with 13 bases that match TRBD2. Trimming at V came to 6 bases and at J to 0 bases, leaving 2 bases not matched to a gene. CDR3 size: 15 residues. Germline V CDR1 and CDR2: MNHEY, SVGEGT. The CDR3 DNA sequence: TGTGCCAGCAGAGGGACTAGCGGGACCTCCTACGAGCAGTACTTC. Translating it yields CASRGTSGTSYEQYF.

This clonotype was counted at least ten times. The chain combines TRBV28 with TRBJ1-2; D call uncertain. V lost 5 bases to trimming and J lost 5 bases, with 27 bases between them. Per the germline V gene, CDR1 is MDHEN and CDR2 is SYDVKM. The CDR3 covers 18 residues. CDR3 loop: CASSPLDRPSPGPYGYTF. The CDR3 DNA follows: TGTGCCAGCAGTCCCCTAGATAGACCGTCCCCGGGCCCTTATGGCTACACCTTC.

This clonotype was seen ten or more times. The chain carries TRBV2 and TRBJ1-1; 7 nucleotides line up with TRBD1. The CDR3 has 14 amino acids. V lost 6 bases to trimming and J lost 1 base; unmatched junction nucleotides: 5. The germline V gene encodes CDR1 SNHLY and CDR2 FYNNEI. The CDR3 sequence: CASRAGTANTEAFF. DNA for the CDR3: TGTGCCAGCAGAGCCGGGACAGCGAACACTGAAGCTTTCTTT.

The rearrangement joins TRBV11-1 to TRBJ1-3, with D possibly being TRBD1 (5 bases). This CDR3 spans 16 amino acids. The ends were cut back, 5 bases at V and 6 bases at J, with 20 bases in the middle. Looked up from germline, CDR1 is SGHAT and CDR2 is FQDESV (reference sequence). The CDR3 here is CASSDSNGALKNTIYF. The CDR3 DNA sequence: TGTGCCAGCAGCGATAGCAACGGGGCCTTAAAAAACACCATATATTTT.